The clone carrying this TCR beta chain was observed a few times. Its antigen is undetermined. This sample is part of a study of CD8+ T cells in alopecia areata. Study-wide points: Numerous expanded lesional clones remained in scalp and blood during tofacitinib. Expanded CD8+ clones among the top 100, as well as scalp clonality, were significantly decreased by tofacitinib.

Sequencing used cDNA as its template, made by extracting RNA and reverse transcribing it. The assay was immunoSEQ multiplex PCR, and TCRdb's table has in-frame clones only and misses some. The sample consists of about 220,000 clones, less than 75% of them appearing once. V was clipped by 2 bases and J by 1 base, with 5 bases between them. The CDR3 has 14 residues. From germline, CDR1 is KGHSH and CDR2 LQKENI. Treatment described: oral pan-JAK inhibitor, 5-10 mg twice daily. CD4+ and CD8+ T cells were sorted from PBMCs stained for CD3, CD4 and CD8. This sequence originates from a human donor with alopecia areata. This specimen was CD4+ T cells sorted from blood, taken at week 4, from a patient treated with tofacitinib. This sequence joins TRBV18 and TRBJ2-2; D remains unclear. The CDR3 sequence is CASSPGRNTGELFF. The CDR3 bases are TGTGCCAGCTCACCAGGCAGGAACACCGGGGAGCTGTTTTTT.